Shown below are 23 T cell receptor beta chains from a single sample sequenced in a study of T cells in Graves' hyperthyroidism and ophthalmopathy. TCR beta CDR3 regions were amplified from RNA transcripts. The TCR CDR3 was amplified in a first-round RT-PCR using the HTBI primer set. TCRdb recomputed calls from the multiplex PCR reads with MiXCR, one row per CDR3 protein. The repertoire has 150,000 or so distinct CDR3 sequences, more than 20% of them found once; the top ten carry 60% to 80%. The sequenced material came from blood. These receptors all come from a woman in her fifties or sixties with Graves' hyperthyroidism that later progressed to Graves' ophthalmopathy.

The chain is built from TRBV3-1 and TRBJ2-1, with 10 bases fitting TRBD2. With 0 bases clipped from V and 4 bases from J, the junction kept 12 bases outside the gene matches. The CDR3 covers 19 residues. Germline lookup yields CDR1 LGHDT and CDR2 YNNKEL (reference sequence). The CDR3 is CASSQDAPTSGFSYNEQFF. As DNA, the CDR3 is TGTGCCAGCAGCCAAGATGCCCCGACTAGCGGGTTCTCGTACAATGAGCAGTTCTTC.

The rearrangement links TRBV5-5 to TRBJ2-2, with 8 bases matching TRBD1. The CDR3 has 16 residues. Germline lookup yields CDR1 SGHKS and CDR2 YYEKEE (reference sequence). The trim removed 2 bases at V and 0 bases at J, leaving 3 bases unmatched. This CDR3 is CASSFAGGPNTGELFF. The CDR3 nucleotides read TGTGCCAGCAGCTTCGCAGGGGGCCCGAACACCGGGGAGCTGTTTTTT.

The V and J genes are TRBV30 and TRBJ1-2, with a weak D call TRBD1 (6 bases). Per germline, CDR1 GTSNPN and CDR2 SVGIG (reference sequence). The CDR3 runs to 12 residues. Trimming removed 8 bases at V and 5 bases at J, with 15 bases between. The CDR3 sequence: CALGGARYGYTF. For the CDR3, the DNA is TGTGCCCTCGGGGGGGCGCGGTATGGCTACACCTTC. Using reference TRBV30 and TRBJ1-2 for the parts outside the CDR3, the full variable domain is SQTIHQWPATLVQPVGSPLSLECTVEGTSNPNLYWYRQAAGRGLQLLFYSVGIGQISSEVPQNLSASRPQDRQFILSSKKLLLSDSGFYLCALGGARYGYTFGSGTRLTVV.

This sequence joins TRBV9 and TRBJ2-7; the match to TRBD2 covers 7 bases. V gave up 3 bases and J gave up 0 bases; unmatched junction bases: 3. The CDR3 has 14 residues. Germline-derived CDR1 and CDR2 are SGDLS and YYNGEE. This chain's CDR3 is CASSGDYGSYEQYF. The CDR3 DNA reads as TGTGCCAGCAGCGGGGACTACGGCTCCTACGAGCAGTACTTC. Looking up the rest from reference TRBV9 and TRBJ2-7 gives the full variable domain: DSGVTQTPKHLITATGQRVTLRCSPRSGDLSVYWYQQSLDQGLQFLIQYYNGEERAKGNILERFSAQQFPDLHSELNLSSLELGDSALYFCASSGDYGSYEQYFGPGTRLTVT.

The J gene is TRBJ1-5, the V gene TRBV19; 8 bases align to TRBD1. The CDR3 runs to 15 residues. V dropped 4 bases and J dropped 11; count of bases not matched to a gene: 13. Looked up from germline, CDR1 is LNHDA and CDR2 is SQIVND (reference sequence). CDR3 in amino acids: CASSSQGATLGTQHF. The CDR3 nucleotides read TGTGCCAGTAGTAGTCAGGGGGCTACCCTCGGGACCCAGCATTTT.

In its sample, this clonotype was seen once. A single base separates this from a much larger clone, so it may be a read error. The V and J genes are TRBV20-1 and TRBJ2-1; 11 bases are a match to TRBD2. The tail of the sequence fits TRBJ2-7 better, so the J call may be wrong. Per the germline V gene, CDR1 is DFQATT and CDR2 is SNEGSKA (reference sequence). The CDR3 totals 15 residues. In DNA form, the CDR3 reads TGCAGTGCTCACGAAACTAGCGGGAGCGGCAATGAGCAGTACTTC. The encoded protein is CSAHETSGSGNEQYF.

This clonotype was recorded a few times. The gene calls are TRBV27 and TRBJ1-2, with D perhaps TRBD1 (5 bases). Germline loops: CDR1 MNHEY, CDR2 SMNVEV (reference sequence). V was cut by 2 bases and J by 5 bases, with 18 bases left in between. The CDR3 is 16 amino acids. The CDR3, as DNA: TGTGCCAGCAGTTTACAGGGCAGGTCGAGAGTTTATGGCTACACCTTC. Its translation: CASSLQGRSRVYGYTF.

The table lists this clonotype with many counts. The rearrangement uses TRBV7-9 and TRBJ2-2; possible D gene TRBD2, 5 bases. V shed 0 bases and J shed 6 bases, with 5 bases lying between them. CDR1 is SEHNR, CDR2 FQNEAQ, per germline (reference sequence). The CDR3 spans 13 residues. The CDR3 region has the DNA TGTGCCAGCAGCTTAGCCGGGGCCGGGGAGCTGTTTTTT. This encodes CASSLAGAGELFF.

This clonotype has ten or more counts. The chain couples TRBV5-1 to TRBJ1-1; 12 nucleotides match TRBD1. The J segment lost 0 bases and the V segment lost 4 bases, leaving 7 bases of the junction unmatched. This CDR3 has 17 amino acids. Germline CDR1 reads SGHRS; CDR2 reads YFSETQ. The CDR3 region is CASSLRDRGLLNTEAFF. The CDR3 nucleotides are TGCGCCAGCAGCCTCCGGGACAGGGGGCTTTTGAACACTGAAGCTTTCTTT.

This clonotype appeared many times. This chain joins TRBV15 and TRBJ2-5, with 8 bases matching TRBD1. The length of the CDR3 is 14 residues. With V trimmed by 0 bases and J by 5 bases, 2 bases remained unmatched. The germline gives CDR1 LNHNV, CDR2 YYDKDF (reference sequence). The CDR3 loop is CATSRDDRGETQYF. The DNA for the CDR3 is TGTGCCACCAGCAGAGACGACAGGGGTGAGACCCAGTACTTC.

The rearrangement links TRBV28 to TRBJ2-7; D call uncertain. From germline, CDR1 is MDHEN and CDR2 SYDVKM. Deletions cut 7 bases from V and 0 bases from J, with 19 bases between. This CDR3 has 16 residues. The CDR3 nucleotides read TGTGCCAGCACCCCAGCGCGAGCACTGAGCTCCTACGAGCAGTACTTC. This encodes CASTPARALSSYEQYF.

This clonotype was seen a few times. It may be a read error: a sequence one base away is much more abundant. This rearrangement joins TRBV5-1 to TRBJ2-1; TRBD2 aligns across 7 bases. The germline V gene has CDR1 SGHRS and CDR2 YFSETQ. The CDR3 contains 17 residues. CDR3 loop: CASSLAALAVIYDEQFF. The CDR3 nucleotides read TGCGCCAGCAGCTTGGCAGCCCTAGCGGTGATCTACGATGAGCAGTTCTTC. The full variable domain, with the rest looked up from reference TRBV5-1 and TRBJ2-1, is KAGVTQTPRYLIKTRGQQVTLSCSPISGHRSVSWYQQTPGQGLQFLFEYFSETQRNKGNFPGRFSGRQFSNSRSEMNVSTLELGDSALYLCASSLAALAVIYDEQFFGPGTRLTVL.

This rearrangement joins TRBV5-4 to TRBJ2-3; TRBD2 matches 10 bases. Germline CDR1 SGHNT, CDR2 YYREEE (reference sequence). The CDR3 contains 16 residues. V lost 2 bases, J lost 4 bases, and 7 bases stayed unmatched. This CDR3 is CASSFPTSGAADTQYF. CDR3 nucleotide sequence: TGTGCCAGCAGCTTCCCTACTAGCGGGGCCGCAGATACGCAGTATTTT.

V usage is TRBV12-3 or TRBV12-4 and J usage is TRBJ1-5, with a tentative D call TRBD1 (5 bases). The CDR3 consists of 16 residues. V dropped 5 bases and J dropped 0 bases, with 14 bases sitting between them. The CDR3 loop reads CASSPQTGDSNQPQHF. The CDR3 DNA follows: TGTGCCAGCAGTCCGCAGACGGGGGATAGCAATCAGCCCCAGCATTTT.

This clonotype has ten or more counts. This rearrangement joins TRBV18 to TRBJ2-1, with D perhaps matching TRBD1 or TRBD2 (5 bases each). Germline V CDR1 and CDR2: KGHSH, LQKENI. This CDR3 comprises 12 residues. The germline V and J ends were trimmed by 6 bases and 10 bases, with 13 bases remaining between them. CDR3 bases: TGTGCCAGCTCCCCGGGGCAATTCGAGCAGTTCTTC. Its protein product is CASSPGQFEQFF.

This clonotype was detected many times. The V and J genes are TRBV20-1 and TRBJ2-7; D is unclear. Trimming removed 6 bases from V and 3 bases from J, with 15 bases in between. The CDR3 consists of 13 residues. CDR1 and CDR2 from the germline V gene are DFQATT and SNEGSKA (reference sequence). CDR3 in amino acids: CSAVTEWGYEQYF. The DNA for the CDR3 is TGCAGTGCCGTGACGGAGTGGGGCTACGAGCAGTACTTC.

Only a few counts were recorded for this clonotype. The chain uses TRBV18 and TRBJ2-3; 9 bases line up with TRBD2. The CDR3 has 17 amino acids. Germline CDR1 reads KGHSH; CDR2 reads LQKENI. Unmatched junction bases numbered 7, after V lost 3 bases and J lost 0 bases. CDR3 in DNA: TGTGCCAGCTCACCGGGGGGACTAGCCCGTAGCACAGATACGCAGTATTTT. This codes for CASSPGGLARSTDTQYF.

Many counts were recorded for this clonotype. The chain has TRBV11-2 and TRBJ2-7, with 9 bases lining up with TRBD1. J was trimmed by 4 bases and V by 4 bases; bases with no gene match: 11. The germline V gene has CDR1 SGHAT and CDR2 FQNNGV. The CDR3 runs 16 residues. This chain's CDR3 is CASSSFGQGFSYEQYF. The CDR3 DNA reads TGTGCCAGCAGCTCGTTCGGACAGGGGTTTTCGTACGAGCAGTACTTC.

As to this clonotype: One junction end disagrees with the germline gene, perhaps due to a read error. This chain links TRBV18 with TRBJ2-3; D perhaps matches TRBD1 (7 bases). This CDR3 region has 16 residues. The germline gives CDR1 KGHSH, CDR2 LQKENI. This CDR3 reads CASPLNEGGGTDTQCF. The CDR3 region has the DNA TGTGCCAGCCCACTCAACGAGGGAGGAGGGACAGATACGCAGTGTTTT.

This clonotype was seen at least ten times. The gene calls are TRBV19 and TRBJ2-3; no clear D gene. Germline V gene data show CDR1 as LNHDA and CDR2 as SQIVND (reference sequence). V shed 5 bases and J shed 2 bases, with 5 bases lying between them. The CDR3 totals 12 residues. CDR3 bases: TGTGCCAGTAGTTCGACCACAGATACGCAGTATTTT. It yields the protein CASSSTTDTQYF.

The CDR3 region has the DNA TGTGCCAGCAGTAGGAGGCTGGAGACCCAGTACTTC. Encoded protein: CASSRRLETQYF. The rearrangement links TRBV2 to TRBJ2-5; D may be TRBD2 (5 bases). The germline V gene has CDR1 SNHLY and CDR2 FYNNEI. The V end lost 5 bases, the J end lost 5 bases, and 9 bases lay between the germline ends. CDR3 length equals 12 residues.

This clonotype has a count of ten or more. The chain recombines TRBV20-1 with TRBJ1-1, with D maybe TRBD1 (6 bases). The CDR3 consists of 15 residues. The ends were cut back, 6 bases at V and 0 bases at J, with 17 bases in the middle. Germline loops: CDR1 DFQATT, CDR2 SNEGSKA (reference sequence). CDR3 region: CSAPAAGGMNTEAFF. DNA of the CDR3: TGCAGTGCCCCCGCCGCGGGGGGCATGAACACTGAAGCTTTCTTT.

Remarks on this clonotype: A much larger clone is a single base away; this may be a read error. This chain uses TRBV20-1 with TRBJ2-3, with TRBD1 matching 7 bases. V dropped 5 bases and J dropped 5; count of bases not matched to a gene: 10. CDR3 size: 14 residues. Germline loops: CDR1 DFQATT, CDR2 SNEGSKA (reference sequence). The CDR3 DNA sequence: TGCAGTGCTGGGAGACAGGGTGGGGGAGATACGCAGTATTTT. It encodes CSAGRQGGGDTQYF.